The 20 T cell receptor beta chains presented below share a single source sample, sequenced in a study of graft-versus-host responses after intestinal transplantation. Measured with immunoSEQ multiplex PCR; TCRdb has only the in-frame clones, and not every one. The sample has over 100,000 clones, 90% to 95% seen once. Their target antigens are unknown. The sample was unstimulated CD8+ T cells sorted from spleen or lymph node cells, taken before transplant. These receptors originate from a human donor who was the organ donor for an intestinal transplant.

This chain joins TRBV6-4 and TRBJ2-3, with 9 bases matching TRBD2. CDR1 is MRHNA, CDR2 SNTAGT, per germline. The CDR3 extends over 15 amino acids. With V trimmed by 3 bases and J by 1 base, 2 bases remained unmatched. CDR3 amino acids: CASSERTSGTDTQYF. As DNA, the CDR3 is TGTGCCAGCAGTGAGCGGACTAGCGGCACAGATACGCAGTATTTT.

This rearrangement joins TRBV30 to TRBJ2-2; weak D call: TRBD1 (5 bases). CDR1 GTSNPN and CDR2 SVGIG come from the germline V gene (reference sequence). The CDR3 has 16 residues. Trimming took off 3 bases at V and 0 bases at J, with 14 bases between the two ends. CDR3 coding DNA: TGTGCCTGGAGAAAGAGCCGACAGCCGAACACCGGGGAGCTGTTTTTT. Its translation is CAWRKSRQPNTGELFF.

The chain links TRBV5-1 to TRBJ1-1; D remains unclear. The V end lost 0 bases, the J end lost 0 bases, and 6 bases lay between the germline ends. The length of the CDR3 is 14 residues. The germline V gene has CDR1 SGHRS and CDR2 YFSETQ. The CDR3 loop reads CASSLAAMNTEAFF. CDR3 coding DNA: TGCGCCAGCAGCTTGGCAGCCATGAACACTGAAGCTTTCTTT.

The V call is TRBV27, the J call TRBJ2-5, with 8 nucleotides matching TRBD1. CDR3 size: 15 residues. The ends lost 5 bases at V and 5 bases at J; junction bases unmatched: 10. Per the germline V gene, CDR1 is MNHEY and CDR2 is SMNVEV (reference sequence). CDR3 residues: CASSPGQGLWETQYF. For the CDR3, the DNA is TGTGCCAGCAGTCCCGGACAGGGCTTGTGGGAGACCCAGTACTTC.

This chain links TRBV4-1 with TRBJ2-7; 8 positions agree with TRBD2. The CDR3 sequence is 14 residues long. J gave up 1 base and V 5 bases, and 4 bases lay outside the gene matches. Germline V gene data show CDR1 as MGHRA and CDR2 as YSYEKL. CDR3 amino acids: CASSLSGGSYEQYF. The CDR3 DNA reads as TGCGCCAGCAGCTTGAGCGGGGGTTCCTACGAGCAGTACTTC.

The chain joins TRBV9 to TRBJ2-1, with TRBD2 matching 14 bases. The CDR3 has 15 amino acids. Trimming removed 4 bases from V and 7 bases from J; junction bases left unmatched: 4. Looked up from germline, CDR1 is SGDLS and CDR2 is YYNGEE. The CDR3 is CASSLGTSGRNEQFF. The CDR3 DNA reads as TGTGCCAGCAGCCTAGGGACTAGCGGGAGAAATGAGCAGTTCTTC.

This chain joins TRBV4-1 and TRBJ2-1, with D possibly being TRBD1 or TRBD2 (5 bases each). In germline, CDR1 is MGHRA, CDR2 YSYEKL. The CDR3 has 15 residues. Trimming shortened V by 4 bases and J by 5 bases, and 15 bases separated the two germline ends. In nucleotides, the CDR3 is TGCGCCAGCAGCCGAGAGCCGGGACCTAACAATGAGCAGTTCTTC. Residues: CASSREPGPNNEQFF.

The chain links TRBV7-9 to TRBJ2-3; D not certain. Per germline, CDR1 SEHNR and CDR2 FQNEAQ (reference sequence). V dropped 8 bases and J dropped 5 bases, with 8 bases sitting between them. The CDR3 is 11 amino acids. CDR3 in amino acids: CASLRRDTQYF. The CDR3 coding sequence is TGTGCCAGCCTTCGAAGAGATACGCAGTATTTT.

This chain joins TRBV2 and TRBJ1-2; a possible D gene is TRBD1 (5 bases). The CDR3 is 11 residues long. V was pared by 7 bases and J by 7 bases, with 10 bases between. Germline CDR1 and CDR2: SNHLY and FYNNEI. CDR3 protein: CASITGPGYTF. The CDR3 nucleotides are TGTGCCAGCATTACGGGGCCTGGCTACACCTTC.

On this clone itself: The same CDR3 also results from other DNA sequences found in this sample. The V call is TRBV5-1, the J call TRBJ2-7; TRBD2 agrees at 9 bases. The CDR3 has 16 amino acids. The germline gives CDR1 SGHRS, CDR2 YFSETQ. Trimming cost V 1 base and J 4 bases; bases outside gene matches: 9. CDR3 residues: CASSLRLAGLVYEQYF. CDR3 in DNA: TGCGCCAGCAGCTTGCGGCTAGCGGGACTCGTTTACGAGCAGTACTTC.

This clone was recorded only once. CDR3 residues: CASSQVLGQGSEQYF. The DNA for the CDR3 is TGCGCCAGCAGCCAAGTATTAGGACAGGGGTCCGAGCAGTACTTC. This chain uses TRBV4-1 with TRBJ2-7, with 9 bases aligning to TRBD1. Germline CDR1 and CDR2: MGHRA and YSYEKL. The CDR3 length is 15 residues. Unmatched junction bases numbered 7, after V lost 1 base and J lost 6 bases.

The chain has TRBV11-1 and TRBJ2-3, with D possibly being TRBD2 (5 bases). Germline lookup yields CDR1 SGHAT and CDR2 FQDESV (reference sequence). CDR3 length: 15 amino acids. Trimming stripped 2 bases from V and 2 bases from J, with 11 bases between. The CDR3 here is CASSLSGFPTDTQYF. CDR3 sequence (DNA): TGTGCCAGCAGCTTAAGCGGTTTCCCCACAGATACGCAGTATTTT.

The chain carries TRBV7-2 and TRBJ2-1, with 7 positions matching TRBD2. The CDR3 loop spans 15 amino acids. CDR1 is SGHTA and CDR2 is FQGNSA in the germline V gene. V gave up 7 bases and J gave up 6 bases; unmatched junction bases: 12. The CDR3 DNA reads TGTGCCAGCATTCCGGGACGTAGACTAGCCAATGAGCAGTTCTTC. Residues: CASIPGRRLANEQFF.

V usage is TRBV7-9 and J usage is TRBJ2-5; 8 bases are shared with TRBD1. The CDR3 consists of 14 residues. Trimming at V came to 3 bases and at J to 3 bases, leaving 3 bases not matched to a gene. From germline, CDR1 is SEHNR and CDR2 FQNEAQ (reference sequence). The CDR3 sequence: CASSFSGGEETQYF. The CDR3 DNA reads TGTGCCAGCAGCTTTTCAGGGGGCGAAGAGACCCAGTACTTC.

The CDR3 sequence is CASSSGIAGTLEQYF. The CDR3 DNA sequence: TGTGCCAGCAGTTCCGGCATAGCGGGTACGTTAGAGCAGTACTTC. The V gene is TRBV28, the J gene TRBJ2-7, with 7 bases lining up with TRBD2. The junction had 13 bases not matched to a gene; V was cut back by 4 bases and J by 7 bases. Germline loops: CDR1 MDHEN, CDR2 SYDVKM. CDR3 size: 15 residues.

The CDR3 sequence: CASSRGGSPNEQFF. Written as DNA, the CDR3 is TGTGCCAGCAGCAGGGGGGGATCCCCCAATGAGCAGTTCTTC. This chain uses TRBV9 with TRBJ2-1, with D possibly TRBD2 on 7 matching bases. Germline-derived CDR1 and CDR2 are SGDLS and YYNGEE. The V end was cut by 4 bases, the J end by 6 bases, with 14 bases between. The CDR3 totals 14 residues.

CDR3 protein: CASRWGTTGGYTF. In nucleotides, the CDR3 is TGTGCCAGCAGATGGGGGACCACGGGAGGCTACACCTTC. This sequence joins TRBV6-5 and TRBJ1-2; possibly TRBD1 for D (5 bases). Between the trimmed V and J ends, which lost 6 bases and 8 bases, there was a span of 16 bases. The V gene's germline CDR1 is MNHEY and CDR2 SVGAGI. The CDR3 extends over 13 amino acids.

This clone was found once. The rearrangement uses TRBV11-2 and TRBJ2-1; TRBD2 agrees at 8 bases. CDR1 is SGHAT and CDR2 is FQNNGV in the germline V gene. The CDR3 has 16 amino acids. The junction had 8 bases not matched to a gene; V was cut back by 4 bases and J by 3 bases. The CDR3 region is CASSSSPAGVYNEQFF. CDR3 in DNA: TGTGCCAGCAGCTCAAGCCCAGCGGGAGTCTACAATGAGCAGTTCTTC.

The J gene is TRBJ2-7, the V gene TRBV27; TRBD1 or TRBD2 may be the D gene (5 bases each). V dropped 1 base and J dropped 2 bases, with 21 bases sitting between them. Germline CDR1 and CDR2: MNHEY and SMNVEV (reference sequence). CDR3 length: 18 amino acids. The CDR3 loop is CASSLWGPFPTSTYEQYF. The CDR3 DNA sequence: TGTGCCAGCAGTTTATGGGGACCCTTTCCAACCTCTACCTACGAGCAGTACTTC.

CDR3 in DNA: TGTGCCAGCAGCTTAGTAGCGGGGAGCCTGTATTATGAGCAGTTCTTC. It specifies CASSLVAGSLYYEQFF. The chain couples TRBV7-2 to TRBJ2-1; 8 bases match TRBD2. CDR1 and CDR2 (germline): SGHTA, FQGNSA. The ends lost 1 base at V and 8 bases at J; junction bases unmatched: 10. The CDR3 length is 16 residues.